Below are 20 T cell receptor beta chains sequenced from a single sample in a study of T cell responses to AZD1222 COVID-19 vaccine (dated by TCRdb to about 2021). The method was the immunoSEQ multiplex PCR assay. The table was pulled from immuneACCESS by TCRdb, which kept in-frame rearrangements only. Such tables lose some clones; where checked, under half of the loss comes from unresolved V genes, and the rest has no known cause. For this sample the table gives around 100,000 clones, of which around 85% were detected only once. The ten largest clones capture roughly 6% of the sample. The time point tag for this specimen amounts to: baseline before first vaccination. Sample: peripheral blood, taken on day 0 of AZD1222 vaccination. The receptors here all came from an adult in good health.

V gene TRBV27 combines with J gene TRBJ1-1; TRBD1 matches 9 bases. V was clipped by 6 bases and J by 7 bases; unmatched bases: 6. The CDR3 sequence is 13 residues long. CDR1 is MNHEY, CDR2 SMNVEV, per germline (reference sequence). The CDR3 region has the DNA TGTGCCAGCAGGACACAGGGGGCGGGTGAAGCTTTCTTT. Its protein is CASRTQGAGEAFF.

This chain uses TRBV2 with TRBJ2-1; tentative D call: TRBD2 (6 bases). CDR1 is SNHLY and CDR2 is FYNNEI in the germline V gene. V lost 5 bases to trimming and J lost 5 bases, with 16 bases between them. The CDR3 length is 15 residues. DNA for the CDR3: TGTGCCAGCAGTAAAACCGGGACGGGAGACAATGAGCAGTTCTTC. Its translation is CASSKTGTGDNEQFF.

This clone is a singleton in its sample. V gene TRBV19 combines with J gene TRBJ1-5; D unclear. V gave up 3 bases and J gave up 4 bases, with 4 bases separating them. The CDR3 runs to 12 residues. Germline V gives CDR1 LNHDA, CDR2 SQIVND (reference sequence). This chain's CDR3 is CASSIGNQPQHF. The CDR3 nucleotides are TGTGCCAGTAGTATTGGGAATCAGCCCCAGCATTTT.

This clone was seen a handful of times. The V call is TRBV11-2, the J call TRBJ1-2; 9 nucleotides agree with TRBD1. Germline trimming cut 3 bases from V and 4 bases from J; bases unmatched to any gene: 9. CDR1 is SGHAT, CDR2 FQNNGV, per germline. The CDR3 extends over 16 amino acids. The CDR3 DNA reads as TGTGCCAGCAGCTTCCCGAACAGGGGGCGAGGCTATGGCTACACCTTC. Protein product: CASSFPNRGRGYGYTF.

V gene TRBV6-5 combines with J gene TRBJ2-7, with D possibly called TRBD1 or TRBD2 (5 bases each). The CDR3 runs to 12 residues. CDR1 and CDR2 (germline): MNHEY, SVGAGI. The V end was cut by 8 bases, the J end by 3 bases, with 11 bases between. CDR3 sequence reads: CASRDGRYEQYF. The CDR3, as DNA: TGTGCCAGCCGGGACGGCCGCTACGAGCAGTACTTC.

The CDR3 DNA is TGCGCCAGCAGGGGTGGGACAGATCCTAGTGGCTACACCTTC. Its translation is CASRGGTDPSGYTF. This chain uses TRBV5-1 with TRBJ1-2, with 7 nucleotides matching TRBD1. The V segment lost 5 bases and the J segment 7 bases; nucleotides outside the gene matches: 11. Germline V gene sequence: CDR1 SGHRS, CDR2 YFSETQ. The CDR3 covers 14 residues.

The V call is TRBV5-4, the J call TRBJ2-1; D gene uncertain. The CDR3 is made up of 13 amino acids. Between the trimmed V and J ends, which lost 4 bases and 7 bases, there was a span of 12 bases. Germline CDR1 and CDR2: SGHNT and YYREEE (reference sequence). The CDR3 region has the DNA TGTGCCAGCAGCGCGCTAGGAGCGAATGAGCAGTTCTTC. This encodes CASSALGANEQFF.

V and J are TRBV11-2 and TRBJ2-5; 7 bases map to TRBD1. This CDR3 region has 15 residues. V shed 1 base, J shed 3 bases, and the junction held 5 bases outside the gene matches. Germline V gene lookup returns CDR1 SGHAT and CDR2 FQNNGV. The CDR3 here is CASSLGVTGKETQYF. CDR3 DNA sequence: TGTGCCAGCAGCTTAGGGGTGACAGGGAAAGAGACCCAGTACTTC. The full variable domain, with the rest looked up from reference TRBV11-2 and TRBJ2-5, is EAGVAQSPRYKIIEKRQSVAFWCNPISGHATLYWYQQILGQGPKLLIQFQNNGVVDDSQLPKDRFSAERLKGVDSTLKIQPAKLEDSAVYLCASSLGVTGKETQYFGPGTRLLVL.

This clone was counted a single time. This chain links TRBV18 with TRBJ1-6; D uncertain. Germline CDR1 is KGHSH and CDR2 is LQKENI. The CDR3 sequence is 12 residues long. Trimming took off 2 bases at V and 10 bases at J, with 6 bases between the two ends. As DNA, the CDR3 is TGTGCCAGCTCACCATCGTCCTCACCCCTCCACTTT. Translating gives CASSPSSSPLHF.

The CDR3 spells CASSLSGGNTIYF. CDR3 DNA sequence: TGTGCCAGCAGCTTATCCGGTGGAAACACCATATATTTT. The V gene is TRBV11-3, the J gene TRBJ1-3, with D uncertain. The germline gives CDR1 SGHNT, CDR2 YENEEA. V lost 2 bases to trimming and J lost 3 bases, with 5 bases between them. There are 13 residues in the CDR3.

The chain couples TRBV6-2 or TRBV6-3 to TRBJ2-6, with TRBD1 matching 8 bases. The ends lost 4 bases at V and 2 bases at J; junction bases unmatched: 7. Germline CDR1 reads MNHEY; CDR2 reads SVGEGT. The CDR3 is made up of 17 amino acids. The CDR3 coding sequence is TGTGCCAGCAGTTCCGACAGGGGAGGTCCTGGGGCCAACGTCCTGACTTTC. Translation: CASSSDRGGPGANVLTF.

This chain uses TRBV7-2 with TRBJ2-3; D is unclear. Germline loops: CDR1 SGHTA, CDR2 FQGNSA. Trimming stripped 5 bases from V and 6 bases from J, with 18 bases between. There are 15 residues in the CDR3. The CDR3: CASSADGVLWDTQYF. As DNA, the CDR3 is TGTGCCAGCAGCGCAGACGGAGTCCTGTGGGATACGCAGTATTTT. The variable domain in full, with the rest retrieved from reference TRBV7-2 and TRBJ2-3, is GAGVSQSPSNKVTEKGKDVELRCDPISGHTALYWYRQSLGQGLEFLIYFQGNSAPDKSGLPSDRFSAERTGGSVSTLTIQRTQQEDSAVYLCASSADGVLWDTQYFGPGTRLTVL.

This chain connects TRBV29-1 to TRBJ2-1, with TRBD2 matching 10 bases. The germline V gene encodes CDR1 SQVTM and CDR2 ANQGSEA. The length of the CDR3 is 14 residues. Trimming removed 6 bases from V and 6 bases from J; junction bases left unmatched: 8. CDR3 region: CSVVTSGILNEQFF. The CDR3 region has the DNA TGCAGCGTCGTAACTAGCGGGATCCTCAATGAGCAGTTCTTC.

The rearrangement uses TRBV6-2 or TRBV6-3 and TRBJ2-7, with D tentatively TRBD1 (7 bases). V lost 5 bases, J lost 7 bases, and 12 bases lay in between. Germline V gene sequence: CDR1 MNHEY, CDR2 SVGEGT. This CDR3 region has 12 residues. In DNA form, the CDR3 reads TGTGCCAGCAGTCAGACAGGGAGGGAGCAGTACTTC. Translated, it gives CASSQTGREQYF.

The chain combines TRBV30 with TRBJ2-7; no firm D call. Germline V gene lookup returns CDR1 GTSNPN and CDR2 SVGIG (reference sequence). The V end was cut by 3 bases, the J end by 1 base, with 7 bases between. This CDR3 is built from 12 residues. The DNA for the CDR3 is TGTGCCTGGAGAACCCTATCCTACGAGCAGTACTTC. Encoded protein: CAWRTLSYEQYF.

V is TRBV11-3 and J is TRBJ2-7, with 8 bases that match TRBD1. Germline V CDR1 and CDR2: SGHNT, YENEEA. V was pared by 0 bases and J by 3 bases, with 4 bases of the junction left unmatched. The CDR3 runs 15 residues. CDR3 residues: CASSLDGQGYYEQYF. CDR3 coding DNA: TGTGCCAGCAGCTTAGATGGACAGGGATACTACGAGCAGTACTTC. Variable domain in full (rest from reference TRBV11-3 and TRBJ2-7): EAGVVQSPRYKIIEKKQPVAFWCNPISGHNTLYWYLQNLGQGPELLIRYENEEAVDDSQLPKDRFSAERLKGVDSTLKIQPAELGDSAVYLCASSLDGQGYYEQYFGPGTRLTVT.

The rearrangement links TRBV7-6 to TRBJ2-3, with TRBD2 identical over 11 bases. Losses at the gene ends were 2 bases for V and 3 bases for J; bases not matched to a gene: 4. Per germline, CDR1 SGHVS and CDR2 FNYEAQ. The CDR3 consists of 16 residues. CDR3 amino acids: CASSLRLAGSTDTQYF. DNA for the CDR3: TGTGCCAGCAGCTTACGACTAGCGGGATCTACAGATACGCAGTATTTT.

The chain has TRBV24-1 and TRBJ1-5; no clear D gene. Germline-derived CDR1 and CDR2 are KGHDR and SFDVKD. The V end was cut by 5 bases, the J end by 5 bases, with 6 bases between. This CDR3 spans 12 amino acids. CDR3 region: CATSAPDQPQHF. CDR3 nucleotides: TGTGCCACCAGTGCTCCGGATCAGCCCCAGCATTTT.

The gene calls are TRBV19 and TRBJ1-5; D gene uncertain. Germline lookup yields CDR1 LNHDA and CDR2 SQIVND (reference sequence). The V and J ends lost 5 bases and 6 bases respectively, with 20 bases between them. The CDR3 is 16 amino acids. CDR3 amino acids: CASSLDGPRGGQPQHF. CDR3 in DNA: TGTGCCAGTAGTCTGGACGGGCCTCGAGGTGGTCAGCCCCAGCATTTT.

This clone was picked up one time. CDR3 sequence (DNA): TGCGCCAGCAGCTTGAACCCCGGGACAGGGGTTTACAATGAGCAGTTCTTC. Protein: CASSLNPGTGVYNEQFF. J is TRBJ2-1 and V is TRBV5-1; 10 bases are shared with TRBD1. V dropped 1 base and J dropped 4; count of bases not matched to a gene: 8. Germline CDR1 is SGHRS and CDR2 is YFSETQ. This CDR3 comprises 17 residues. Filled out from reference TRBV5-1 and TRBJ2-1, the complete variable domain reads KAGVTQTPRYLIKTRGQQVTLSCSPISGHRSVSWYQQTPGQGLQFLFEYFSETQRNKGNFPGRFSGRQFSNSRSEMNVSTLELGDSALYLCASSLNPGTGVYNEQFFGPGTRLTVL.